The 9 T cell receptor beta chains listed next were all sequenced from one sample in a study of shared clonotypes between healthy human individuals (dated by TCRdb to 2019 to 2021). To prepare the library, the immunoSEQ multiplex PCR assay was applied. This is the immuneACCESS table as TCRdb keeps it, with only in-frame sequences that have V and J called. A part of the clones is gone; compared with another copy, unresolved V genes explain less than half, and the rest is unexplained. The sample yields some 680,000 clones; around three quarters were counted once. The ten top clones hold under 2% of the sample. Sequenced sample: memory CD4+ T cells sorted from blood. The sample's cell subset or site label is to be understood as: CD45RA-negative fraction. The source is a woman aged 25 to 45 in good health.

The rearrangement uses TRBV28 and TRBJ1-2; D not certain. CDR3 length: 14 amino acids. Per the germline V gene, CDR1 is MDHEN and CDR2 is SYDVKM. The V end was cut by 5 bases, the J end by 4 bases, with 14 bases between. The CDR3 region has the DNA TGTGCCAGCAGTCCCGGAGGCAGGCTCTATGGCTACACCTTC. As protein: CASSPGGRLYGYTF.

The genes are TRBV18 and TRBJ1-2; D perhaps matches TRBD1 (5 bases). V lost 3 bases, J lost 7 bases, and 18 bases lay in between. Germline CDR1 reads KGHSH; CDR2 reads LQKENI. The CDR3 sequence is 15 residues long. The CDR3 here is CASSPTTQRGSGYTF. The CDR3 DNA follows: TGTGCCAGCTCACCCACTACTCAACGGGGCTCTGGCTACACCTTC.

CDR3 residues: CAWSALVQETQYF. The CDR3 coding sequence is TGTGCCTGGAGCGCCCTAGTCCAAGAGACCCAGTACTTC. The chain links TRBV30 to TRBJ2-5, with D unclear. The CDR3 extends over 13 amino acids. V was trimmed by 3 bases and J by 1 base, leaving 9 bases between them. CDR1 is GTSNPN, CDR2 SVGIG, per germline (reference sequence).

This rearrangement joins TRBV2 to TRBJ2-5; no reliable D call. Between the trimmed V and J ends, which lost 5 bases and 2 bases, there was a span of 9 bases. The CDR3 runs 13 residues. The germline V gene has CDR1 SNHLY and CDR2 FYNNEI. CDR3: CASSSQIQETQYF. DNA of the CDR3: TGTGCCAGCAGTAGTCAGATACAAGAGACCCAGTACTTC.

The chain combines TRBV13 with TRBJ2-2; 8 bases are shared with TRBD1. The CDR3 totals 15 residues. Germline V gene lookup returns CDR1 PRHDT and CDR2 FYEKMQ (reference sequence). Trimming removed 6 bases from V and 5 bases from J; junction bases left unmatched: 8. CDR3 in DNA: TGTGCCAGCAGGTCGGGACAGGCGGGGACCGGGGAGCTGTTTTTT. Translated, it gives CASRSGQAGTGELFF. Full variable domain (outside the CDR3, taken from reference TRBV13 and TRBJ2-2): AAGVIQSPRHLIKEKRETATLKCYPIPRHDTVYWYQQGPGQDPQFLISFYEKMQSDKGSIPDRFSAQQFSDYHSELNMSSLELGDSALYFCASRSGQAGTGELFFGEGSRLTVL.

This chain uses TRBV18 with TRBJ1-5, with D unclear. Trimming left V 3 bases short and J 7 bases short, with 10 bases between. Germline V gene sequence: CDR1 KGHSH, CDR2 LQKENI. This CDR3 region has 13 residues. The CDR3 protein is CASSPTQDQPQHF. The CDR3 bases are TGTGCCAGCTCACCGACTCAGGACCAGCCCCAGCATTTT.

Only one count was recorded for this clone. This chain joins TRBV27 and TRBJ1-4; D not resolved. Trimming pared 9 bases from V and 0 bases from J, leaving 14 bases between. Germline CDR1 is MNHEY and CDR2 is SMNVEV (reference sequence). The CDR3 length is 15 residues. CDR3 DNA: TGTGCCAGTATGGACGCGGGTGCAACTAATGAAAAACTGTTTTTT. Translating gives CASMDAGATNEKLFF.

V and J are TRBV6-1 and TRBJ1-2; D possibly corresponds to TRBD1 (5 bases). This CDR3 has 15 residues. The V end was cut by 5 bases, the J end by 0 bases, with 13 bases between. CDR1 is MNHNS, CDR2 SASEGT, per germline. The CDR3 bases are TGTGCCAGCAGTTCCCCACGGGGCCCTAACTATGGCTACACCTTC. Its protein product is CASSSPRGPNYGYTF.

The gene calls are TRBV6-6 and TRBJ2-3, with TRBD2 as a possible D gene (5 bases). Germline V gene sequence: CDR1 MNHNY, CDR2 SVGAGI (reference sequence). Trimming removed 5 bases from V and 2 bases from J, with 11 bases in between. The CDR3 spans 14 residues. This chain's CDR3 is CASSPRRYTDTQYF. The CDR3 nucleotides are TGTGCCAGCAGTCCCCGGAGGTACACAGATACGCAGTATTTT.